A single T cell receptor (beta chain) is shown here with its context. The clone's antigen remains unknown. It has no much larger one-base neighbor in the sample; base qualities were not kept. The sample is drawn from a study of PD-1 blockade in classical Hodgkin lymphoma (dated by TCRdb to about 2020). Some background on the complete study: Nivolumab dosing was 3 mg/kg intravenously every 2 weeks, continuing until either disease progression or unacceptable toxicity. A peripheral blood immune signature of response to PD-1 blockade in classical Hodgkin lymphoma was defined using TCR beta sequencing and CyTOF. What the authors observed across the whole study: Diversity was lower in patients who began nivolumab less than 1 year after ASCT, so these patients were left out of later analyses to avoid confounding by immune reconstitution. Baseline diversity similar to that of newly diagnosed patients was observed in trial patients achieving complete response, whereas significantly lower diversity was observed in partial responders and progressors. Baseline TCR diversity was reported to be lower in newly diagnosed patients than in healthy donors, and even lower in relapsed/refractory patients. CD4+ but not CD8+ TCR diversity rose significantly by C4D1 (p=0.0027 vs p=0.16), most apparent in complete responders (p=0.02). The study was limited to a single clinical trial cohort, and causes of repertoire differences, possibly disease activity or prior therapy, remained undefined.

Interpreted using the paper, the time point label stands for: cycle 4 day 1 (C4D1), after more than 5 weeks of nivolumab. Every trial patient had relapsed after autologous stem cell transplantation, and cohorts A, B and C differed in prior brentuximab vedotin exposure. CD8+ T cells were purified from thawed PBMCs by magnetic negative selection with a Miltenyi CD8+ T cell isolation kit. A total of 50 to 70 patients with relapsed/refractory classical Hodgkin lymphoma made up the trial cohort, and each patient's best overall response was complete response, partial response or progressive disease. In the multi-cohort phase II CheckMate 205 trial, trial patients received single-agent nivolumab. Best overall response was determined by an independent review committee according to the 2007 International Working Group response criteria. Trial PBMCs were collected just before the start of nivolumab (C1D1) and during therapy at cycle 2 day 1 and cycle 4 day 1. Peripheral blood was collected in 8 mL Vacutainer Cell Preparation Tubes, from which PBMCs were isolated by centrifugation and then cryopreserved. Purified CD4+ and CD8+ fractions were prepared only for cases in which an additional PBMC sample was available. Magnetically labelled cells were removed on LS columns in a quadroMACS separator, and the flow-through was retained as the purified fraction.

The junction shows trimming of 6 bases on V and 0 bases on J, plus 11 bases between the germline ends. Via the germline V gene, CDR1 is ENHRY and CDR2 SYGVKD. The CDR3 sequence holds 15 residues, the cysteine and phenylalanine included. Solely the CDR3 DNA is kept, with 45 bases framed from the first base. The Qiagen DNeasy kit was used to extract genomic DNA both from unsorted PBMCs and from the negatively selected CD4+ and CD8+ fractions. TCR beta CDR3 regions were amplified by immunoSEQ multiplex PCR using primers annealing to V and J segments. Amplification bias was minimized using a synthetic immune receptor repertoire, and residual bias was removed computationally after sequencing. In the original analysis: Custom Python scripts were used to quantify repertoire diversity as the Shannon entropy index. Unsorted, CD4+ and CD8+ repertoires were analyzed separately, except for combined analyses in which CD4+ and CD8+ sequences were merged in silico. A clone was considered expanded if an increase in frequency of at least 2-fold after treatment relative to C1D1 was found, and a pseudocount of 0.5 was applied to clones undetected at baseline. Clones with 0 or 1 copy at C1D1 were classified as singleton clones, and clones with 2 or more copies were classified as non-singleton clones. Clones expanded in unsorted samples were labelled as CD4+, CD8+ or unknown by matching protein sequences in sorted samples from the same patient. Wilcoxon tests were applied to paired samples to test diversity changes from C1D1 to C4D1. The source is immuneACCESS, and TCRdb retained only in-frame sequences with V and J called. Part of the clones is not carried over; for the studies checked, unresolved V genes explain less than half of this, and the remainder is unexplained. That table is the source of V, J and clone size, and D and trimming were worked out from the DNA. The sample records some 7,800 clones, 65% to 80% of which are singletons. The biggest ten clones account for around 35% of the sample.

This clonotype was obtained from a human donor with classical Hodgkin lymphoma. In this chain, TRBV10-3 is recombined with TRBJ2-2; a weak D assignment points to TRBD1 (5 bases agree). This material consisted of CD8+ T cells from blood, taken before the fourth cycle of nivolumab. The nucleotides are TGTGCCATCAGCCCAGGGCTCGCGAACACCGGGGAGCTGTTTTTT. Its protein reads: CAISPGLANTGELFF.